This T cell receptor (beta chain) derives from a study of PD-1 blockade in classical Hodgkin lymphoma. Regarding the study as a whole: Relapsed/refractory patients reportedly had lower baseline diversity than newly diagnosed patients.

The sample's time point: newly diagnosed, previously untreated cHL patient sample. By magnetic negative selection, CD8+ T cells were isolated from the thawed PBMCs. The study compared against PBMCs from newly diagnosed, untreated classical Hodgkin lymphoma. The assay was immunoSEQ multiplex PCR, and TCRdb's table has in-frame clones only and misses some. The repertoire holds approximately 9,000 clones, with 86% as singletons. As for this clone: Its antigen is unidentified.

Germline CDR1 reads SGDLS; CDR2 reads YYNGEE. This CDR3 contains 15 residues. Trimming took 2 bases from V and 6 from J; bases not matched to a gene: 7. The sequencing sample was made of CD8+ T cells from blood. The source of this sequence is a human donor with classical Hodgkin lymphoma. The chain is built from TRBV9 and TRBJ2-1; 8 nucleotides agree with TRBD2. The CDR3 DNA reads TGTGCCAGCAGCGTGAGCGGGGGAACGACCAATGAGCAGTTCTTC. Protein: CASSVSGGTTNEQFF.